Only a few counts were recorded for the clone carrying this TCR beta chain. Its antigen is not identified. The data derive from a study of response to subunit inactivated influenza vaccine. Each CDR3 protein gets one entry after TCRdb re-called the RT-PCR reads with MiXCR. The data hold 500,000 to 600,000 distinct CDR3 sequences, with about 10% observed a single time. Study-level results: T cells newly recruited by each seasonal influenza vaccination are few, the authors suggested.

CDR1 and CDR2 from the germline V gene are SQVTM and ANQGSEA. This CDR3 is built from 12 residues. Trimming cost V 8 bases and J 0 bases; bases outside gene matches: 4. This specimen consisted of PBMCs from blood, obtained on the day of vaccination. The V and J genes are TRBV29-1 and TRBJ2-7; 7 nucleotides match TRBD1. The TCR comes from a middle-aged man who received an inactivated influenza vaccine. CDR3 coding DNA: TGCAGCTTACGGGACAGCTCCTACGAGCAGTACTTC. It is translated as CSLRDSSYEQYF.